This T cell receptor beta chain was found in a study of blood T cell repertoires in COVID-19. Whole-study context: The cDNA or gDNA used as material had been derived from T cells, B-cell-depleted T cells, or PBMCs.

The CDR3 loop spans 17 amino acids. Germline CDR1 and CDR2: SNHLY and FYNNEI. Trimming cost V 3 bases and J 5 bases; bases outside gene matches: 6. The repertoire was sequenced with immunoSEQ multiplex PCR; TCRdb's copy has only in-frame clones and lacks some. The table shows about 18,000 clones, with about 87% occurring only once. Individuals drawn from some 25 US areas were roughly 18 to 100 years old. Participants' own reports of clinical history determined their cohort assignment. The chain joins TRBV2 to TRBJ2-1; TRBD2 matches at 14 bases. The sample comprised PBMCs or T cells enriched from blood (not recorded which). The clonotype was recovered from a woman aged 25-40 years who had recovered from COVID-19. CDR3 sequence (DNA): TGTGCCAGCAGTGACCTGTTGACTAGCGGGGGGGACAATGAGCAGTTCTTC. Protein product: CASSDLLTSGGDNEQFF.